These T cell receptor beta chains were read from a single sample in a study of blood T cell repertoires in COVID-19. Sequencing used immunoSEQ multiplex PCR; TCRdb keeps in-frame clones, though not all of them. The table shows about 95,000 clones, with 70% to 90% occurring only once. The sequencing input was peripheral blood. Receptors originate from a middle-aged man with COVID-19, enrolled during active disease. Each CDR3 is given with its conserved first and last residue. A D gene is named only where the DNA matches it firmly. The size field is filled for only some rows; it gives once, few, many or a size class.

cdr3_nt: TGTGCCAGCAGCCACCCGGACAGGGTAGGGGGCTACACCTTC
cdr3_aa: CASSHPDRVGGYTF
j_call: TRBJ1-2
cdr3_length: 14
v_call: TRBV3-1/TRBV3-2
d_call: TRBD1
clone_size: NA

cdr3_nt: TGTGCCAGCAGCCCTACCTCGCCCTATGGCTACACCTTC
cdr3_aa: CASSPTSPYGYTF
j_call: TRBJ1-2
cdr3_length: 13
v_call: TRBV3-1/TRBV3-2
d_call: NA
clone_size: NA

cdr3_nt: TGTGCCAGCAGAGCCGGACAGGGGTACGAGCAGTACTTC
cdr3_aa: CASRAGQGYEQYF
j_call: TRBJ2-7
cdr3_length: 13
v_call: TRBV6-6
d_call: TRBD1
clone_size: NA

cdr3_nt: TGTGCCAGTAGTAGTGGACAGGTTGTAAGTTCACCCCTCCACTTT
cdr3_aa: CASSSGQVVSSPLHF
j_call: TRBJ1-6
cdr3_length: 15
v_call: TRBV19
d_call: TRBD1
clone_size: NA

cdr3_nt: TGTGCCAGCAGTGATCAGGTACTGTCCTACGAGCAGTACTTC
cdr3_aa: CASSDQVLSYEQYF
j_call: TRBJ2-7
cdr3_length: 14
v_call: TRBV2
d_call: NA
clone_size: NA

cdr3_nt: TGTGCCAGCAGTGAAGGGGTCGGGGAGAACACTGAAGCTTTCTTT
cdr3_aa: CASSEGVGENTEAFF
j_call: TRBJ1-1
cdr3_length: 15
v_call: TRBV6-1
d_call: NA
clone_size: few

cdr3_nt: TGTGCCACCAGCAGAGACGGAGGGGATGAGACCCAGTACTTC
cdr3_aa: CATSRDGGDETQYF
j_call: TRBJ2-5
cdr3_length: 14
v_call: TRBV15
d_call: NA
clone_size: NA

cdr3_nt: TGTGCCAGCAGTTACTCGAATAACCACAGGGGTACGCAGTATTTT
cdr3_aa: CASSYSNNHRGTQYF
j_call: TRBJ2-3
cdr3_length: 15
v_call: TRBV6-5
d_call: TRBD1
clone_size: NA

cdr3_nt: TGTGCCAGCAGCCCCGGGACAACTAATGAAAAACTGTTTTTT
cdr3_aa: CASSPGTTNEKLFF
j_call: TRBJ1-4
cdr3_length: 14
v_call: TRBV6-5
d_call: NA
clone_size: NA

cdr3_nt: TGCGCCAGCAGCTTGAGTACTGTGGGGGGACTTCTCGGTTCACCCCTCCACTTT
cdr3_aa: CASSLSTVGGLLGSPLHF
j_call: TRBJ1-6
cdr3_length: 18
v_call: TRBV5-1
d_call: NA
clone_size: NA

cdr3_nt: TGCGCCAGCAGCTCCGACAGCAACTATGGCTACACCTTC
cdr3_aa: CASSSDSNYGYTF
j_call: TRBJ1-2
cdr3_length: 13
v_call: TRBV5-1
d_call: NA
clone_size: few

cdr3_nt: TGTGCCAGCAGTTTAAACCCCGGTTGGACAGTATATAATTCACCCCTCCACTTT
cdr3_aa: CASSLNPGWTVYNSPLHF
j_call: TRBJ1-6
cdr3_length: 18
v_call: TRBV27
d_call: NA
clone_size: NA

cdr3_nt: TGTGCCAGCAGTCCGACGGACAGGTGGAACACTGAAGCTTTCTTT
cdr3_aa: CASSPTDRWNTEAFF
j_call: TRBJ1-1
cdr3_length: 15
v_call: TRBV28
d_call: TRBD1
clone_size: NA

cdr3_nt: TGTGCCAGCAGCTTCGGGTCCCCTCATCACTATGGCTACACCTTC
cdr3_aa: CASSFGSPHHYGYTF
j_call: TRBJ1-2
cdr3_length: 15
v_call: TRBV9
d_call: NA
clone_size: few

cdr3_nt: TGTGCCAGCAGCGTAGATGGAGCGGCTAGCTCCTATAATTCACCCCTCCACTTT
cdr3_aa: CASSVDGAASSYNSPLHF
j_call: TRBJ1-6
cdr3_length: 18
v_call: TRBV9
d_call: NA
clone_size: NA

cdr3_nt: TGTGCCAGCAGCGTAGGTGGGACTAGCAGCCCTTTGCGGGAGACCCAGTACTTC
cdr3_aa: CASSVGGTSSPLRETQYF
j_call: TRBJ2-5
cdr3_length: 18
v_call: TRBV9
d_call: TRBD2
clone_size: NA

cdr3_nt: TGTGCCAGCAGCTCCGAGGACAGACCTAATAATTCACCCCTCCACTTT
cdr3_aa: CASSSEDRPNNSPLHF
j_call: TRBJ1-6
cdr3_length: 16
v_call: TRBV13
d_call: NA
clone_size: NA

cdr3_nt: TGCGCCAGCAGCCTGGGGACAGGGAAAAATCAGCCCCAGCATTTT
cdr3_aa: CASSLGTGKNQPQHF
j_call: TRBJ1-5
cdr3_length: 15
v_call: TRBV5-1
d_call: TRBD1
clone_size: NA

cdr3_nt: TGTGCCACCAGCAGAGCCAGGGGGGCCTACGAGCAGTACTTC
cdr3_aa: CATSRARGAYEQYF
j_call: TRBJ2-7
cdr3_length: 14
v_call: TRBV15
d_call: NA
clone_size: NA

cdr3_nt: TGCGCCAGCAGCGCCGTCACAGGGGGACGGACTGAAGCTTTCTTT
cdr3_aa: CASSAVTGGRTEAFF
j_call: TRBJ1-1
cdr3_length: 15
v_call: TRBV5-1
d_call: TRBD1
clone_size: NA

cdr3_nt: TGTGCCAGCAGTGTGGCTTATAGCAATCAGCCCCAGCATTTT
cdr3_aa: CASSVAYSNQPQHF
j_call: TRBJ1-5
cdr3_length: 14
v_call: TRBV2
d_call: NA
clone_size: once

cdr3_nt: TGCGCCAGCAGTGAGAATAATGCTGAAGCTTTCTTT
cdr3_aa: CASSENNAEAFF
j_call: TRBJ1-1
cdr3_length: 12
v_call: TRBV10-1
d_call: NA
clone_size: medium-sized

cdr3_nt: TGTGCCAGCAGTCTACTATTATTCGCTGAAGCTTTCTTT
cdr3_aa: CASSLLLFAEAFF
j_call: TRBJ1-1
cdr3_length: 13
v_call: TRBV7-2
d_call: NA
clone_size: NA

cdr3_nt: TGTGCCAGTAGTATAGGAGCGGAGAACACTGAAGCTTTCTTT
cdr3_aa: CASSIGAENTEAFF
j_call: TRBJ1-1
cdr3_length: 14
v_call: TRBV19
d_call: NA
clone_size: NA

cdr3_nt: TGTGCCAGCAGTCCCACCGGTCGCTATAGTAATTCACCCCTCCACTTT
cdr3_aa: CASSPTGRYSNSPLHF
j_call: TRBJ1-6
cdr3_length: 16
v_call: TRBV28
d_call: NA
clone_size: NA

cdr3_nt: TGTGCCAGCAGCTACGGGGGGGTAGTCTCCTACAATGAGCAGTTCTTC
cdr3_aa: CASSYGGVVSYNEQFF
j_call: TRBJ2-1
cdr3_length: 16
v_call: TRBV11-3
d_call: TRBD2
clone_size: NA

cdr3_nt: TGTGCCAGCAGCAGGCAGGCGCTCTCTGGGGCCAACGTCCTGACTTTC
cdr3_aa: CASSRQALSGANVLTF
j_call: TRBJ2-6
cdr3_length: 16
v_call: TRBV5-4
d_call: NA
clone_size: NA

cdr3_nt: TGTGCCTGGAACTCATTGCAGGAGGACACCGGGGAGCTGTTTTTT
cdr3_aa: CAWNSLQEDTGELFF
j_call: TRBJ2-2
cdr3_length: 15
v_call: TRBV30
d_call: NA
clone_size: few

cdr3_nt: TGTGCCAGCGCCGGGAATTCCTACGAGCAGTACTTC
cdr3_aa: CASAGNSYEQYF
j_call: TRBJ2-7
cdr3_length: 12
v_call: TRBV11-3
d_call: NA
clone_size: NA

cdr3_nt: TGTGCCAGCGGTTGGACAGTAAACTATGGCTACACCTTC
cdr3_aa: CASGWTVNYGYTF
j_call: TRBJ1-2
cdr3_length: 13
v_call: TRBV6-2/TRBV6-3
d_call: NA
clone_size: NA

cdr3_nt: TGTGCCAGCAGGATCCAGACAACTAATGAAAAACTGTTTTTT
cdr3_aa: CASRIQTTNEKLFF
j_call: TRBJ1-4
cdr3_length: 14
v_call: TRBV2
d_call: NA
clone_size: NA